Listed below are T cell receptor beta chains from one sample, sequenced in a study of cytomegalovirus exposure and HLA in healthy donors. Measured with immunoSEQ multiplex PCR; TCRdb has only the in-frame clones, and not every one. The sample holds approximately 210,000 clones; 82% are singletons and the top ten take roughly 5.5%. Specimen: PBMCs. The receptors were gathered from a man aged 40-49 years in good health and CMV-seropositive. Each CDR3 is given with its conserved first and last residue. Fields, in order: D gene, V gene, clone size, J gene, CDR3 protein, CDR3 DNA. D genes are given only for firm matches. A clone size is listed for some rows: how often the clone was seen (once, few, many), or a class if it is expanded.

TRBD1	TRBV6-5	once	TRBJ2-3	CASSYSGQGADTQYF	TGTGCCAGCAGTTATTCCGGACAGGGAGCAGATACGCAGTATTTT
TRBD1	TRBV5-6	.	TRBJ2-7	CASSFRQGGGQYF	TGTGCCAGCAGCTTTCGACAGGGGGGAGGGCAGTACTTC
.	TRBV25-1	.	TRBJ1-4	CASSEGASSYGPNEKLFF	TGTGCCAGCAGTGAAGGGGCCAGTAGCTACGGACCTAATGAAAAACTGTTTTTT
.	TRBV7-9	once	TRBJ2-3	CASSLDAGGGDTQYF	TGTGCCAGCAGCTTAGATGCTGGCGGCGGAGATACGCAGTATTTT
TRBD2	TRBV2	.	TRBJ2-1	CASSVGRGGYNEQFF	TGTGCCAGCAGTGTCGGGAGGGGGGGTTACAATGAGCAGTTCTTC
TRBD2	TRBV5-1	.	TRBJ2-1	CASSLPSTSGSEGEQFF	TGCGCCAGCAGCTTACCTTCGACTAGCGGGAGTGAGGGTGAGCAGTTCTTC
.	TRBV6-6	.	TRBJ2-3	CASSLGGSTDTQYF	TGTGCCAGCTCCCTGGGCGGGAGCACAGATACGCAGTATTTT
.	TRBV7-2	.	TRBJ2-3	CASSLAAGWADTQYF	TGTGCCAGCAGCTTAGCTGCGGGATGGGCAGATACGCAGTATTTT
TRBD2	TRBV27	.	TRBJ2-3	CASSLGTSGRAGDTQYF	TGTGCCAGCAGTTTGGGGACTAGCGGGAGGGCCGGAGATACGCAGTATTTT
TRBD1	TRBV2	.	TRBJ2-2	CASSEEDRGSTGELFF	TGTGCCAGCAGTGAGGAGGACAGGGGTTCAACCGGGGAGCTGTTTTTT
.	TRBV7-8	.	TRBJ2-2	CASSPRPAANTGELFF	TGTGCCAGCAGCCCCCGACCGGCGGCGAACACCGGGGAGCTGTTTTTT